This is a list of T cell receptor beta chains from one sample in a study of low-dose radiotherapy and immunotherapy resistance in tumors. TCRdb reprocessed the reads via MiXCR and lists one record per CDR3 protein. In the table there are 100,000 or so distinct CDR3 sequences, around 20% of which are singletons. This specimen consisted of PBMCs, obtained after low-dose radiotherapy plus immunotherapy. The origin of the receptors is a male donor with prostate cancer. CDR3s include the opening cysteine and the closing phenylalanine or tryptophan.

v_call cdr3_aa
TRBV2 CASSEGLADNEQFF
TRBV6-1 CASSRSSGRGNEQFF
TRBV19 CASSIAPRTGTEQYF
TRBV2 CASSVGENTEAFF
TRBV6-6 CASSPQGATASDMTSNQPQHF
TRBV1 CTSSQVGGAVYNEQFF
TRBV2 CASTLSGFAYNEQFF
TRBV5-1 CASSYLGGVRVETEAFF
TRBV11-2 CASSFSLAGGRTADTQYF
TRBV12-3/TRBV12-4 CASSPFGQLNTEAFF